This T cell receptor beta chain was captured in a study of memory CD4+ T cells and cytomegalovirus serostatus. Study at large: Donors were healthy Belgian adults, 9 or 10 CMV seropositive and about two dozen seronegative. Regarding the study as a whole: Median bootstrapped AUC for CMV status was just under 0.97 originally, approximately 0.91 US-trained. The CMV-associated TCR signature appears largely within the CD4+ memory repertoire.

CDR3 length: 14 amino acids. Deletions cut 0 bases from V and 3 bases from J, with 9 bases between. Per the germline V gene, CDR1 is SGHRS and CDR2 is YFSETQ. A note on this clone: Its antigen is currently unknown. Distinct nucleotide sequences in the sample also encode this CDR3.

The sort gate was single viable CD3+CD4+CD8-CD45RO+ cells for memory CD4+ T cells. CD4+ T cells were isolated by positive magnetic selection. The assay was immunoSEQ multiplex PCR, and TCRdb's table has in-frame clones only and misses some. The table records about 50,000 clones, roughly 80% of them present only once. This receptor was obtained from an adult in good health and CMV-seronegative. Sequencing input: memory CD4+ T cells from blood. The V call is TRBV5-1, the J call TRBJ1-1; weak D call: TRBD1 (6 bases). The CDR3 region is CASSLAGADTEAFF. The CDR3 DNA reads TGCGCCAGCAGCTTGGCGGGGGCGGACACTGAAGCTTTCTTT.